A single TCR beta chain is shown here with its context. V lost 0 bases and J 7 bases, leaving 5 bases between the germline ends. The CDR3 totals 12 residues. From germline, CDR1 is SGDLS and CDR2 YYNGEE. Method: immunoSEQ multiplex PCR; TCRdb's copy keeps in-frame clones and lacks some. The sample yields about 67,000 clones, roughly nine tenths seen once. These data belong to a study of blood T cell repertoires in COVID-19. This chain joins TRBV9 and TRBJ2-1, with unresolved D. The receptor's source is a middle-aged man with active COVID-19. The sample consisted of peripheral blood. The CDR3, as DNA: TGTGCCAGCAGCGTAGTCAGAAATGAGCAGTTCTTC. Its protein product is CASSVVRNEQFF.